The rows below give T cell receptor beta chains drawn from one sample of a study of T-cell memory formation after mild COVID-19. TCRdb re-called the 5' RACE reads with MiXCR, one entry per CDR3 protein. The sample has about 350,000 distinct CDR3 sequences, around 27% seen once. The sample consisted of PBMCs or a T cell subset sorted from them (not recorded which). These receptor sequences come from an adult woman who had mild COVID-19 (a few samples of this study predate the infection). Cell type and time point are not known. CDR3s include the opening cysteine and the closing phenylalanine or tryptophan. A D gene is named only where the DNA matches it firmly. Some rows mark clone size as missing; the rest say once, few, many or name a class of expanded clone.

d_gene	abundance	v_gene	j_gene	CDR3aa	CDR3nt
-	-	TRBV12-3/TRBV12-4	TRBJ2-2	CASGGPLDTGELFF	TGTGCCAGCGGAGGTCCATTAGACACCGGGGAGCTGTTTTTT
TRBD1	few	TRBV4-2	TRBJ2-5	CASSHEGQVDWETQYF	TGTGCCAGCAGCCATGAAGGACAGGTAGATTGGGAGACCCAGTACTTC
-	-	TRBV6-2/TRBV6-3	TRBJ2-1	CASSSTIGQFF	TGTGCCAGCAGTTCGACCATCGGGCAGTTCTTC
-	-	TRBV29-1	TRBJ1-1	CSVDRGIRAFF	TGCAGCGTTGACAGGGGAATCCGCGCTTTCTTT
TRBD2	-	TRBV27	TRBJ2-5	CASSSQLAGGQEETQYF	TGTGCCAGCAGTTCCCAATTAGCGGGAGGCCAAGAAGAGACCCAGTACTTC
-	few	TRBV9	TRBJ2-3	CASSPLARGTDTQYF	TGTGCCAGCAGCCCCCTAGCGAGGGGCACAGATACGCAGTATTTT
TRBD2	-	TRBV7-9	TRBJ2-7	CASSPREGYEQYF	TGTGCCAGCAGTCCACGGGAGGGCTACGAGCAGTACTTC
TRBD1	few	TRBV24-1	TRBJ2-3	CATSELTGSTDTQYF	TGTGCCACCAGTGAGTTGACAGGGAGCACAGATACGCAGTATTTT
-	-	TRBV5-5	TRBJ2-3	CASSVGAADTDTQYF	TGTGCCAGCAGCGTGGGCGCGGCTGACACAGATACGCAGTATTTT
-	-	TRBV19	TRBJ2-1	CASSMGDSSYNEQFF	TGTGCCAGTAGTATGGGGGACTCCTCCTACAATGAGCAGTTCTTC
-	many	TRBV14	TRBJ2-5	CASSQDQGTSQYF	TGTGCCAGCAGCCAAGATCAGGGGACCAGCCAGTACTTC
-	-	TRBV20-1	TRBJ2-7	CSARDYTGPIYEQYF	TGCAGTGCTAGAGATTATACAGGGCCCATCTACGAGCAGTACTTC
TRBD1	few	TRBV9	TRBJ2-1	CASSAVSQRTGWVNEQFF	TGTGCCAGCAGCGCAGTCTCCCAAAGGACAGGTTGGGTAAATGAGCAGTTCTTC
TRBD1	few	TRBV11-3	TRBJ2-5	CASSPGTGENQETQYF	TGTGCCAGCAGCCCCGGGACAGGGGAAAATCAAGAGACCCAGTACTTC
-	-	TRBV7-2	TRBJ2-1	CASSLSTEQFF	TGTGCCAGCAGCTTATCGACTGAGCAGTTCTTC
TRBD1	-	TRBV7-2	TRBJ2-3	CASSLARIGQGSTDTQYF	TGTGCCAGCAGCTTAGCGCGTATCGGACAGGGTAGCACAGATACGCAGTATTTT
TRBD1	-	TRBV27	TRBJ1-2	CASSATARGGGYTF	TGTGCCAGCAGCGCCACGGCCAGGGGGGGTGGCTACACCTTC
-	-	TRBV7-2	TRBJ2-4	CASSLEPRGTKNIQYF	TGTGCCAGCAGCTTAGAGCCTAGGGGAACCAAAAACATTCAGTACTTC
-	-	TRBV13	TRBJ2-5	CASSRAEETQYF	TGTGCCAGCTCTAGGGCGGAAGAGACCCAGTACTTC
TRBD1	few	TRBV12-3/TRBV12-4	TRBJ1-6	CASSPKQGANSPLHF	TGTGCCAGCAGTCCTAAACAGGGGGCGAACTCACCCCTCCACTTT
TRBD2	-	TRBV2	TRBJ2-2	CASNSGGATGELFF	TGTGCCAGCAACAGCGGGGGGGCCACCGGGGAGCTGTTTTTT
-	few	TRBV5-1	TRBJ2-5	CASSLATTETQYF	TGCGCCAGCAGCTTGGCGACTACGGAGACCCAGTACTTC
TRBD1	few	TRBV7-8	TRBJ1-4	CASSLEGQGNEKLFF	TGTGCCAGCAGCTTAGAGGGACAGGGGAATGAAAAACTGTTTTTT
-	few	TRBV20-1	TRBJ2-2	CSARDPRGGTGELFF	TGCAGTGCTAGAGATCCCAGGGGGGGGACCGGGGAGCTGTTTTTT
-	few	TRBV18	TRBJ2-1	CASSLSTGSNNEQFF	TGTGCCAGCTCACTGAGCACAGGGTCTAACAATGAGCAGTTCTTC
-	many	TRBV5-1	TRBJ2-1	CASSLGGAYNEQFF	TGCGCCAGCAGCTTAGGGGGAGCCTACAATGAGCAGTTCTTC
-	few	TRBV7-3	TRBJ2-1	CASSLILDSYNEQFF	TGTGCCAGCAGCTTGATACTTGACTCATACAATGAGCAGTTCTTC
-	-	TRBV18	TRBJ1-2	CASSPRLQGTDYGYTF	TGTGCCAGCTCACCACGACTCCAGGGCACAGACTATGGCTACACCTTC
-	once	TRBV21-1	TRBJ2-1	CASSRQRVRQGQQQFF	TGTGCCAGCAGCAGGCAGAGGGTCCGGCAGGGCCAGCAGCAGTTCTTC
-	few	TRBV20-1	TRBJ2-2	CSARGIVGGELFF	TGCAGTGCTAGAGGGATAGTAGGGGGGGAGCTGTTTTTT
-	-	TRBV6-5	TRBJ1-1	CASRVDRATEAFF	TGTGCCAGCAGGGTGGACCGGGCCACTGAAGCTTTCTTT
-	-	TRBV9	TRBJ2-7	CASSVAASSYEQYF	TGTGCCAGCAGCGTAGCAGCCTCCTCCTACGAGCAGTACTTC
-	few	TRBV5-1	TRBJ2-2	CASGDRVGDPGELFF	TGCGCCAGCGGAGATAGGGTTGGCGATCCCGGGGAGCTGTTTTTT
-	-	TRBV5-5	TRBJ2-3	CASSFSGSPSSTDTQYF	TGTGCCAGCAGCTTCTCAGGGTCCCCCTCCAGCACAGATACGCAGTATTTT
TRBD2	few	TRBV4-3	TRBJ2-2	CASSQDALADLWANTGELFF	TGCGCCAGCAGCCAAGATGCCCTAGCGGACTTATGGGCGAACACCGGGGAGCTGTTTTTT
-	-	TRBV20-1	TRBJ2-7	CSARGYRDTEYEQYF	TGCAGTGCTAGAGGTTACCGGGACACTGAATACGAGCAGTACTTC
TRBD1	few	TRBV11-1	TRBJ2-2	CASSFIWTGSNTGELFF	TGTGCCAGCAGCTTTATTTGGACAGGGAGCAACACCGGGGAGCTGTTTTTT
TRBD2	few	TRBV14	TRBJ2-1	CASSPVAGGYYNEQFF	TGTGCCAGCAGTCCAGTAGCGGGGGGTTACTACAATGAGCAGTTCTTC
-	once	TRBV12-3/TRBV12-4	TRBJ2-1	CASSNDSAYNEQFF	TGTGCCAGCAGCAATGACAGTGCCTACAATGAGCAGTTCTTC
TRBD1	few	TRBV24-1	TRBJ2-1	CATEGRDSASIEQFF	TGTGCCACAGAGGGCCGGGACAGCGCCTCCATTGAGCAGTTCTTC
-	-	TRBV5-1	TRBJ2-2	CASSLSGGGTGELFF	TGCGCCAGCAGCTTGTCCGGAGGAGGCACCGGGGAGCTGTTTTTT
-	-	TRBV3-1	TRBJ1-2	CASSQAGSPSWGYTF	TGTGCCAGCAGCCAAGCGGGCAGTCCGAGCTGGGGCTACACCTTC
-	-	TRBV20-1	TRBJ2-7	CSARAQGGPVEQYF	TGCAGTGCTAGAGCCCAGGGGGGGCCGGTCGAGCAGTACTTC
TRBD1	-	TRBV5-1	TRBJ2-2	CASGGQGVINGELFF	TGCGCCAGCGGCGGACAGGGGGTAATTAACGGGGAGCTGTTTTTT
-	-	TRBV6-5	TRBJ2-1	CASRGRRQSSYNEQFF	TGTGCCAGCAGGGGACGCAGGCAAAGCTCCTACAATGAGCAGTTCTTC
TRBD1	few	TRBV12-3/TRBV12-4	TRBJ2-2	CASSLPTGVSGELFF	TGTGCCAGCAGTTTACCGACAGGGGTTTCCGGGGAGCTGTTTTTT
-	-	TRBV12-3/TRBV12-4	TRBJ2-2	CASSPSIGGGTGELFF	TGTGCCAGCAGTCCCTCAATAGGAGGGGGTACCGGGGAGCTGTTTTTT
-	-	TRBV7-3	TRBJ2-3	CASRWSGVGTDTQYF	TGTGCCAGCAGATGGAGTGGTGTGGGCACAGATACGCAGTATTTT